The TCR beta chain under discussion was sequenced for a study of cytomegalovirus exposure and HLA in healthy donors. Study summary: In an early release, HLA-typed donors contributed about 80 million unique TCR sequences. Study-wide results and caveats: Productive status was seen about 90% or about 30% of the time for most TCR beta V segments in an earlier analysis.

Regarding donors, all were healthy bone marrow donors. As concerns this clone: The target antigen is unknown.

The germline V gene has CDR1 MNHEY and CDR2 SVGAGI. V was cut by 1 base and J by 1 base, with 5 bases left in between. The CDR3 extends over 14 amino acids. The PCR ran on 60 Vbeta and 13 Jbeta primers. Sequencing used immunoSEQ multiplex PCR; TCRdb keeps in-frame clones, though not all of them. The sample has 150,000 to 200,000 clones; about 75% are singletons. Sample: PBMCs. The TCR originated in a middle-aged woman in good health and CMV-seropositive. This chain uses TRBV6-5 with TRBJ2-1; no definite D call. The CDR3 region is CASSYLSSYNEQFF. CDR3 nucleotide sequence: TGTGCCAGCAGTTACTTGTCGTCCTACAATGAGCAGTTCTTC.